The TCR beta chain under discussion was sequenced for a study of cytomegalovirus exposure and HLA in healthy donors. PCR was performed using 60 Vbeta and 13 Jbeta primers. Profiled with immunoSEQ multiplex PCR; TCRdb holds only in-frame clones, not every one. The repertoire holds around 130,000 clones, with over 65% as singletons. From germline, CDR1 is SGDLS and CDR2 YYNGEE. The CDR3 length is 16 residues. Losses at the gene ends were 0 bases for V and 4 bases for J; bases not matched to a gene: 4. The donors gave bone marrow, and they were healthy. The sample taken for sequencing was PBMCs. This clonotype was obtained from a woman aged 40 to 50 in good health and CMV-seropositive. This chain links TRBV9 with TRBJ2-6; 7 bases are shared with TRBD2. As DNA, the CDR3 is TGTGCCAGCAGCGTAGTGGGGGGGGACGGGGCCAACGTCCTGACTTTC. It codes for CASSVVGGDGANVLTF.